This T cell receptor beta chain emerged from a study of Graves' ophthalmopathy and Graves' hyperthyroidism. Study-level background: There was a collection of peripheral blood at initial diagnosis, before any treatment.

About this clonotype itself: Its specificity is not known. The junction and the germline gene differ at one end; a read error may be behind it.

Transcripts of RNA were the source for amplifying TCR beta CDR3 regions. The first round was an RT-PCR with HTBI primers, and the second round was a multiplex PCR. Via MiXCR, TCRdb re-called the multiplex PCR reads, giving one row per CDR3 protein. This table has around 600,000 distinct CDR3 sequences, over 40% appearing once. Findings and caveats of the study: Ophthalmopathy progression prediction by the model yielded a sensitivity of approximately 70% and a specificity of about 72%. Blood also contained most of the expanded thyroid clonotypes above 0.001 frequency.

The diagnostic workup employed clinical symptoms, serum thyroxine, TRAb, thyroid ultrasound and orbital computed tomography. Germline lookup yields CDR1 LNHDA and CDR2 SQIVND (reference sequence). CDR3 size: 14 residues. V usage is TRBV19 and J usage is TRBJ2-6, with D possibly being TRBD1 (6 bases). Sequenced sample: peripheral blood. The receptor's source is an adult man with Graves' ophthalmopathy. DNA for the CDR3: TGTGCCAGTAGGGACAGCACGAGGGCCAACGTCCTGACTTTT. It encodes CASRDSTRANVLTF.